The rows below give T cell receptor beta chains drawn from one sample of a study of CD8 T cells in Susac syndrome. MiXCR was run by TCRdb on the immunoSEQ multiplex PCR reads, yielding one entry per CDR3 protein. Of over 300,000 distinct CDR3 sequences listed, under 95% are singletons. The sequenced material came from CD4+ T cells from PBMCs. The receptor source for this set is a human donor with multiple sclerosis. Each CDR3 is given with its conserved first and last residue. Each record gives: J gene, clone size, D gene, CDR3 length, V gene, CDR3 DNA, CDR3 protein. The D gene is left open where the match is weak. Size is stated for part of the rows, as once, few or many counts, or as a class when the clone is expanded.

J: TRBJ1-1; size: .; D: .; length: 13; V: TRBV30; DNA: TGTGCCTGGAGCAGCGAGGTAGGCACTGAAGCTTTCTTT; CDR3: CAWSSEVGTEAFF
J: TRBJ2-1; size: .; D: TRBD2; length: 15; V: TRBV5-4; DNA: TGTGCCAGCAGGTACAGCGGGAGCTCCTACAATGAGCAGTTCTTC; CDR3: CASRYSGSSYNEQFF
J: TRBJ2-2; size: few; D: .; length: 13; V: TRBV5-1; DNA: TGCGCCAGCAGACCTACGAACACCGGGGAGCTGTTTTTT; CDR3: CASRPTNTGELFF
J: TRBJ1-4; size: .; D: .; length: 14; V: TRBV20-1; DNA: TGCAGTGCGCCCGCAGGGTTGACTAATGAAAAACTGTTTTTT; CDR3: CSAPAGLTNEKLFF
J: TRBJ2-2; size: .; D: .; length: 14; V: TRBV6-1; DNA: TGTGCCAGCAGTGTTTGGGATCGCACCGGGGAGCTGTTTTTT; CDR3: CASSVWDRTGELFF
J: TRBJ2-1; size: .; D: .; length: 17; V: TRBV9; DNA: TGTGCCAGCAGCGTAGAGAGGATCCGGGACTCCTACAATGAGCAGTTCTTC; CDR3: CASSVERIRDSYNEQFF
J: TRBJ2-7; size: .; D: TRBD1; length: 15; V: TRBV5-1; DNA: TGCGCCAGCAGCTTGAGGGGGGACAGGGTAGACGAGCAGTACTTC; CDR3: CASSLRGDRVDEQYF
J: TRBJ2-2; size: .; D: .; length: 16; V: TRBV5-1; DNA: TGCGCCAGCAGCTTGGGGAGTGGGAGAAACACCGGGGAGCTGTTTTTT; CDR3: CASSLGSGRNTGELFF
J: TRBJ2-6; size: .; D: .; length: 14; V: TRBV29-1; DNA: TGCAGCGTTGTTGAGGGGGCTGGGGCCAACGTCCTGACTTTC; CDR3: CSVVEGAGANVLTF
J: TRBJ1-1; size: .; D: TRBD1; length: 16; V: TRBV6-2/TRBV6-3; DNA: TGTGCCAGCAGTTCGGCTCTCGGACAGGGGCCCACTGAAGCTTTCTTT; CDR3: CASSSALGQGPTEAFF
J: TRBJ1-6; size: once; D: .; length: 14; V: TRBV9; DNA: TGTGCCAGCAGCATTCAGGGAACCGGGTCACCCCTCCACTTT; CDR3: CASSIQGTGSPLHF
J: TRBJ1-2; size: .; D: .; length: 17; V: TRBV19; DNA: TGTGCCAGTAGTCCCACCGCCGGGGCCACCGTCGAGGGTGGCTACACCTTC; CDR3: CASSPTAGATVEGGYTF
J: TRBJ2-5; size: .; D: TRBD1; length: 19; V: TRBV7-8; DNA: TGTGCCAGCAGCTTAGTGTTTGGTTTTTATAGACAGGGCGGAGAGACCCAGTACTTC; CDR3: CASSLVFGFYRQGGETQYF
J: TRBJ1-2; size: .; D: .; length: 13; V: TRBV5-1; DNA: TGCGCCAGCAGCTTGGTCGCGGAGGGCGGCTACACCTTC; CDR3: CASSLVAEGGYTF
J: TRBJ1-1; size: .; D: TRBD1; length: 15; V: TRBV19; DNA: TGTGCCAGTAGTATATTCCGACAGGGGGTGACTGAAGCTTTCTTT; CDR3: CASSIFRQGVTEAFF
J: TRBJ1-5; size: .; D: .; length: 14; V: TRBV7-2; DNA: TGTGCCAGCAGCTTGGCTGGGGGCAATCAGCCCCAGCATTTT; CDR3: CASSLAGGNQPQHF
J: TRBJ2-1; size: .; D: TRBD1; length: 15; V: TRBV27; DNA: TGTGCCAGTCGCCCCCAGGGGGCCTCCTACAATGAGCAGTTCTTC; CDR3: CASRPQGASYNEQFF
J: TRBJ2-1; size: .; D: TRBD2; length: 15; V: TRBV19; DNA: TGTGCCAGTAGTCGGCTAGCGGGAGGAGTCAATGAGCAGTTCTTC; CDR3: CASSRLAGGVNEQFF
J: TRBJ2-1; size: .; D: .; length: 16; V: TRBV7-9; DNA: TGTGCCAGCAGCCCCAATAGGGGCGGACTCCACCATGAGCAGTTCTTC; CDR3: CASSPNRGGLHHEQFF
J: TRBJ2-3; size: .; D: .; length: 16; V: TRBV12-3/TRBV12-4; DNA: TGTGCCAGCGTCTCGGAAACAGCCCCTAGCACAGATACGCAGTATTTT; CDR3: CASVSETAPSTDTQYF
J: TRBJ1-6; size: .; D: .; length: 13; V: TRBV19; DNA: TGTGCCAGTAGTTCCCAGCGTAATTCACCCCTCCACTTT; CDR3: CASSSQRNSPLHF
J: TRBJ2-5; size: .; D: TRBD2; length: 16; V: TRBV10-3; DNA: TGTGCCATCAGTGGGGGTCTAGCGGGAACCCAAGAGACCCAGTACTTC; CDR3: CAISGGLAGTQETQYF
J: TRBJ2-1; size: .; D: TRBD2; length: 14; V: TRBV30; DNA: TGTGCCTGGAGGCTGGCGGGAGGTAACAATGAGCAGTTCTTC; CDR3: CAWRLAGGNNEQFF
J: TRBJ2-1; size: .; D: .; length: 13; V: TRBV12-3/TRBV12-4; DNA: TGTGCCAGCCGACATGCGGGTGGGAATGAGCAGTTCTTC; CDR3: CASRHAGGNEQFF
J: TRBJ2-1; size: .; D: TRBD2; length: 16; V: TRBV11-2; DNA: TGTGCCAGCAGCACCCAGGGACTAGCGGGGAGGCATGAGCAGTTCTTC; CDR3: CASSTQGLAGRHEQFF
J: TRBJ1-2; size: .; D: TRBD1; length: 14; V: TRBV5-4; DNA: TGTGCCAGCAGGATGAGACAGGGAAACTATGGCTACACCTTC; CDR3: CASRMRQGNYGYTF
J: TRBJ1-5; size: .; D: .; length: 16; V: TRBV12-3/TRBV12-4; DNA: TGTGCCAGCAGTTTAACAATAGGGGGTAGCAATCAGCCCCAGCATTTT; CDR3: CASSLTIGGSNQPQHF
J: TRBJ2-5; size: .; D: TRBD1; length: 14; V: TRBV18; DNA: TGTGCCAGCCGCCCGGGACAGGGTACAGAGACCCAGTACTTC; CDR3: CASRPGQGTETQYF
J: TRBJ2-1; size: .; D: TRBD2; length: 15; V: TRBV18; DNA: TGTGCCAGCTCACCTAAACTAGCGTCCCACAATGAGCAGTTCTTC; CDR3: CASSPKLASHNEQFF
J: TRBJ1-4; size: .; D: .; length: 16; V: TRBV7-9; DNA: TGTGCCAGCAGCTCCTCTGATGGCAGGGAGGTAGAAAAACTGTTTTTT; CDR3: CASSSSDGREVEKLFF
J: TRBJ1-1; size: .; D: .; length: 12; V: TRBV7-9; DNA: TGTGCCAGCAGCTTAGAAATAGGTGAAGCTTTCTTT; CDR3: CASSLEIGEAFF
J: TRBJ2-5; size: .; D: .; length: 11; V: TRBV9; DNA: TGTGCCAGCAGTGCAGCAGAGACCCAGTACTTC; CDR3: CASSAAETQYF
J: TRBJ1-4; size: .; D: .; length: 13; V: TRBV20-1; DNA: TGCAGTGCGGGTGGGGGAGTAGGTGAAAAACTGTTTTTT; CDR3: CSAGGGVGEKLFF
J: TRBJ2-1; size: .; D: TRBD2; length: 20; V: TRBV6-5; DNA: TGTGCCAGCCAGTTTGGGACTAGCGGGAGGGCCGATATCACCTACAATGAGCAGTTCTTC; CDR3: CASQFGTSGRADITYNEQFF
J: TRBJ2-5; size: .; D: .; length: 17; V: TRBV13; DNA: TGTGCCAGCAGCCCCGAGGCGAGGGGCTTGGGGCAAGAGACCCAGTACTTC; CDR3: CASSPEARGLGQETQYF
J: TRBJ2-1; size: .; D: .; length: 14; V: TRBV3-1; DNA: TGTGCCAGCAGCCAACCCCAGCGGTACAATGAGCAGTTCTTC; CDR3: CASSQPQRYNEQFF
J: TRBJ1-1; size: .; D: .; length: 15; V: TRBV28; DNA: TGTGCCAGCAGTTTCCAGGGGACCTTGGGCACTGAAGCTTTCTTT; CDR3: CASSFQGTLGTEAFF
J: TRBJ2-1; size: .; D: .; length: 16; V: TRBV6-2/TRBV6-3; DNA: TGTGCCAGCAGTCTGACGAGAGCGGGCTCCTACAATGAGCAGTTCTTC; CDR3: CASSLTRAGSYNEQFF
J: TRBJ1-1; size: once; D: .; length: 12; V: TRBV7-9; DNA: TGTGCCAGCAGCCAAAGCGCCAGGGCAGCTTTCTTT; CDR3: CASSQSARAAFF
J: TRBJ1-2; size: once; D: TRBD1; length: 11; V: TRBV29-1; DNA: TGCAGCGCCTGGACAGGGGACGGCTACACCTTC; CDR3: CSAWTGDGYTF
J: TRBJ1-5; size: once; D: .; length: 18; V: TRBV20-1; DNA: TGCAGTGCTAGAGATGACGTTCAGGCCACAGGGCCCAATCAGCCCCAGCATTTT; CDR3: CSARDDVQATGPNQPQHF
J: TRBJ1-2; size: .; D: .; length: 14; V: TRBV27; DNA: TGTGCCAGCAGTGCCCAGGGAGGGGACTATGGCTACACCTTC; CDR3: CASSAQGGDYGYTF
J: TRBJ2-1; size: .; D: TRBD2; length: 15; V: TRBV6-2/TRBV6-3; DNA: TGTGCCAGCAGTGACTTGGCTAGCGGGAGACGTGTGCAGTTCTTC; CDR3: CASSDLASGRRVQFF
J: TRBJ2-7; size: .; D: .; length: 12; V: TRBV30; DNA: TGTGCCTGGAGTCCCGACGTAAACGAGCAGTACTTC; CDR3: CAWSPDVNEQYF
J: TRBJ1-1; size: .; D: TRBD1; length: 13; V: TRBV7-9; DNA: TGTGCCAGCAGCCCGTGGACAGGGGACGCGGCTTTCTTT; CDR3: CASSPWTGDAAFF
J: TRBJ1-1; size: once; D: .; length: 12; V: TRBV11-3; DNA: TGTGCCAGCAGCTTATTTGGGATCGAAGCTTTCTTT; CDR3: CASSLFGIEAFF
J: TRBJ1-5; size: .; D: .; length: 15; V: TRBV6-1; DNA: TGTGCCAGCAGTGAAGTGGGAGCTGGGTATCAGCCCCAGCATTTT; CDR3: CASSEVGAGYQPQHF
J: TRBJ2-5; size: .; D: .; length: 13; V: TRBV7-2; DNA: TGTGCCAGCAGAGAAGGGCGGTTAGAGACCCAGTACTTC; CDR3: CASREGRLETQYF
J: TRBJ2-2; size: once; D: .; length: 15; V: TRBV19; DNA: TGTGCCAGTAGTTTATTCTCGTCGAACACCGGGGAGCTGTTTTTT; CDR3: CASSLFSSNTGELFF
J: TRBJ2-2; size: .; D: .; length: 14; V: TRBV28; DNA: TGTGCCAGCATGACTAGTATCAACGCCGGGGAGCTGTTTTTT; CDR3: CASMTSINAGELFF
J: TRBJ1-2; size: once; D: .; length: 13; V: TRBV3-1; DNA: TGTGCCAGCAGCCCGAATAGGGGGGCTGGCTACACCTTC; CDR3: CASSPNRGAGYTF
J: TRBJ1-3; size: .; D: .; length: 14; V: TRBV7-2; DNA: TGTGCCAGCAGCTTGGAGGCACGAGGAAACACCATATATTTT; CDR3: CASSLEARGNTIYF
J: TRBJ2-1; size: .; D: .; length: 13; V: TRBV5-1; DNA: TGCGCCAGCAGCTCCATTATTCACAATGAGCAGTTCTTC; CDR3: CASSSIIHNEQFF
J: TRBJ2-5; size: .; D: .; length: 15; V: TRBV5-1; DNA: TGCGCCAGCAGCTTGTCAAGGACTTCCCGGGAGACCCAGTACTTC; CDR3: CASSLSRTSRETQYF
J: TRBJ1-2; size: .; D: .; length: 15; V: TRBV29-1; DNA: TGCAGCGTTGAGACAGGTGTGAGGGAGAAGGGGGGCTACACCTTC; CDR3: CSVETGVREKGGYTF
J: TRBJ2-7; size: .; D: .; length: 15; V: TRBV27; DNA: TGTGCCAGCAGTTTATCGACGGCATCAACCTACGAGCAGTACTTC; CDR3: CASSLSTASTYEQYF
J: TRBJ2-3; size: .; D: .; length: 14; V: TRBV29-1; DNA: TGCAGCGTTGAAGATTCGGGAGTCCCAGATACGCAGTATTTT; CDR3: CSVEDSGVPDTQYF
J: TRBJ1-2; size: .; D: .; length: 14; V: TRBV7-2; DNA: TGTGCCAGCAGCTCACAACAGGGACACTATGGCTACACCTTC; CDR3: CASSSQQGHYGYTF
J: TRBJ1-2; size: .; D: TRBD1; length: 15; V: TRBV29-1; DNA: TGCAGCGTTGCGTGGACAGGGCTAGCCTCGGAGGGCTACACCTTC; CDR3: CSVAWTGLASEGYTF
J: TRBJ2-7; size: .; D: TRBD2; length: 16; V: TRBV12-3/TRBV12-4; DNA: TGTGCCAGCAGGCCGGGACTAGCGGGAGTCGTCCACGGGCAGTACTTC; CDR3: CASRPGLAGVVHGQYF